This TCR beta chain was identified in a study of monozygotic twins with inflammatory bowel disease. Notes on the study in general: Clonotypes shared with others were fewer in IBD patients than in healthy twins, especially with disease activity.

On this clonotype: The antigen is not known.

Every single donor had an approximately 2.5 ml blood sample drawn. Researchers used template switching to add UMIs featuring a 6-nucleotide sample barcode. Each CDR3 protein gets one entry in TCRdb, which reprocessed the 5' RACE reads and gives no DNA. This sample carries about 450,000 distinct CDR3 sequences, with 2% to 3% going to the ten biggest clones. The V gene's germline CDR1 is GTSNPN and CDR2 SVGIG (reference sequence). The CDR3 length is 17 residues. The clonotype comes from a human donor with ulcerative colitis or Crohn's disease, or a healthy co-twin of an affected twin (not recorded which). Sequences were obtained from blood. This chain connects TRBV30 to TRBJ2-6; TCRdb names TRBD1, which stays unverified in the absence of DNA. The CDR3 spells CAWSVDRGMTGANVLTF.